The clone carrying this TCR beta chain appeared once. The data derive from a study of blood T cell repertoires in COVID-19. Study-wide background: In each case, the material was cDNA or gDNA derived from T cells, B-cell-depleted T cells, or PBMCs.

Data came from immunoSEQ multiplex PCR; TCRdb stores just in-frame clones and leaves some out. Of 370,000 or so clones listed, 81% are singletons. Per germline, CDR1 MNHEY and CDR2 SVGAGI. The CDR3 sequence is 13 residues long. Trimming stripped 6 bases from V and 1 base from J, with 9 bases between. The V call is TRBV6-5, the J call TRBJ1-1, with D unresolved. This receptor was identified in a human donor with acute or convalescent COVID-19. The donor label of this sample is uncertain. The sample comprised peripheral blood. CDR3 nucleotides: TGTGCCAGCAGGCTAAAAGAGAACACTGAAGCTTTCTTT. As protein: CASRLKENTEAFF.